What follows is one TCR beta chain and its context. CDR3 length: 14 amino acids. J lost 2 bases, V lost 3 bases, and 5 bases had no gene match. Germline V lookup: CDR1 SGHNT, CDR2 YYREEE (reference sequence). The method was immunoSEQ multiplex PCR; TCRdb's version includes in-frame clones alone and lacks a portion of them. Seen here are about 440,000 clones, roughly 87% observed once, and the top ten hold roughly 4%. These data belong to a study of Ad26.COV2.S vaccination and SARS-CoV-2 variants. Study background: Ad26.COV2.S shots went into the muscle once or twice, 56 days apart.

Treatment of the sample: 15 to 20 received Ad26.COV2.S at low or high dose, single or two shots; several received placebo; per-sample allocation not given. All samples were drawn on day 63, counting from the first vaccine or placebo injection. The sample was peripheral blood, taken in a trial of Ad26.COV2.S vaccine versus placebo. The chain is built from TRBV5-4 and TRBJ2-7; 7 nucleotides line up with TRBD2. This clonotype was obtained from a person aged 18-65 years who received the Ad26.COV2.S COVID-19 vaccine or a placebo. CDR3 loop: CASSSRDYTYEQYF. CDR3 DNA: TGTGCCAGCAGCTCCAGGGACTACACCTACGAGCAGTACTTC.